Only a few counts were recorded for the clone carrying this T cell receptor (beta chain). Antigen: not known. Germline V CDR1 and CDR2: SGHTA, FQGNSA. This CDR3 contains 16 residues. The trim removed 1 base at V and 6 bases at J, leaving 9 bases unmatched. The treatment denotes: roughly 10-day PBMC culture with coronavirus spike peptide pools or control peptides (ViraFEST assay). Cultures of PBMCs, approximately 2 million per well, were set up with roughly 10 IU/ml IL-2 and around 9.8 ug/ml peptide pools. This specimen comes from a study of vaccination and CD4 T cells after COVID-19. Once obtained from cultured CD4+ T cells, the DNA was sequenced using the Oncomine TCR Beta short-read assay. From cultured CD4+ T cells, genomic DNA was extracted. MiXCR was run by TCRdb on the PCR reads, yielding one entry per CDR3 protein. The sample carries about 29,000 distinct CDR3 sequences, around 64% recorded once.

The receptor was derived from a human donor who received a COVID-19 vaccine. This chain links TRBV7-2 with TRBJ2-3, with 8 bases aligning to TRBD2. The sample here was CD4+ T cells from blood, cultured in vitro, taken after SARS-CoV-2 vaccination. CDR3 sequence: CASSLGGTRHWDTQYF. Written as DNA, the CDR3 is TGTGCCAGCAGCTTAGGGGGGACTAGGCATTGGGATACGCAGTATTTT.